One sample yielded the 21 T cell receptor beta chains listed below, sequenced in a study of T cell responses to AZD1222 COVID-19 vaccine. TCRdb's table, derived via immunoSEQ multiplex PCR, lists solely in-frame clones and lacks some. The sample yields approximately 110,000 clones, roughly 80% seen once. The input for sequencing was peripheral blood, taken on day 0 of AZD1222 vaccination. Receptor source: an adult in good health.

V gene TRBV7-3 combines with J gene TRBJ2-2; 9 bases are a match to TRBD2. There are 19 residues in the CDR3. Germline CDR1 SGHTA, CDR2 FQGTGA. V dropped 4 bases and J dropped 2; count of bases not matched to a gene: 14. The CDR3 reads CASSSVRLAGPLNTGELFF. The CDR3 coding sequence is TGTGCCAGCAGCTCGGTGCGGCTAGCGGGACCCCTAAACACCGGGGAGCTGTTTTTT. The whole variable domain, filled in from reference TRBV7-3 and TRBJ2-2, reads GAGVSQTPSNKVTEKGKYVELRCDPISGHTALYWYRQSLGQGPEFLIYFQGTGAADDSGLPNDRFFAVRPEGSVSTLKIQRTERGDSAVYLCASSSVRLAGPLNTGELFFGEGSRLTVL.

J is TRBJ1-2 and V is TRBV13; TRBD1 might be the D (6 bases). The CDR3 is made up of 13 amino acids. From germline, CDR1 is PRHDT and CDR2 FYEKMQ (reference sequence). V lost 6 bases and J 5 bases, leaving 13 bases between the germline ends. CDR3 residues: CASSQKGEYGYTF. CDR3 coding DNA: TGTGCCAGCAGTCAAAAGGGGGAGTATGGCTACACCTTC.

The chain carries TRBV9 and TRBJ1-3; weak D call: TRBD1 (6 bases). Germline V CDR1 and CDR2: SGDLS, YYNGEE. This CDR3 region has 17 residues. Deletions cut 0 bases from V and 0 bases from J, with 13 bases between. CDR3 DNA: TGTGCCAGCAGCGTAGCACAGGGAAGGGCCTCTGGAAACACCATATATTTT. Translated: CASSVAQGRASGNTIYF.

This chain links TRBV9 with TRBJ1-1, with 9 bases identical to TRBD1. Germline V gene data show CDR1 as SGDLS and CDR2 as YYNGEE. V shed 0 bases, J shed 0 bases, and the junction held 18 bases outside the gene matches. The CDR3 totals 21 residues. CDR3 region: CASSVEPTYGTGLGMNTEAFF. CDR3 DNA: TGTGCCAGCAGCGTAGAGCCCACCTACGGGACAGGGTTGGGAATGAACACTGAAGCTTTCTTT.

V and J are TRBV29-1 and TRBJ2-5; possible D gene TRBD2, 5 bases. Germline-derived CDR1 and CDR2 are SQVTM and ANQGSEA. Trimming took off 4 bases at V and 1 base at J, with 16 bases between the two ends. The CDR3 spans 15 residues. The CDR3 bases are TGCAGCGTTGCTTTGTACGGGGAGCCCCAAGAGACCCAGTACTTC. Translated, it gives CSVALYGEPQETQYF. Combining the CDR3 with reference TRBV29-1 and TRBJ2-5 gives the whole variable domain SAVISQKPSRDICQRGTSLTIQCQVDSQVTMMFWYRQQPGQSLTLIATANQGSEATYESGFVIDKFPISRPNLTFSTLTVSNMSPEDSSIYLCSVALYGEPQETQYFGPGTRLLVL.

The chain joins TRBV24-1 to TRBJ2-3, with TRBD1 identical over 9 bases. Germline V CDR1 and CDR2: KGHDR, SFDVKD. This CDR3 is 15 amino acids long. The junction had 0 bases not matched to a gene; V was cut back by 2 bases and J by 1 base. This CDR3 is CATSDWTGGTDTQYF. In nucleotides, the CDR3 is TGTGCCACCAGTGATTGGACAGGGGGCACAGATACGCAGTATTTT.

This clone turned up a few times. The rearrangement joins TRBV24-1 to TRBJ2-1, with a weak D call TRBD2 (5 bases). CDR3 length equals 12 residues. V lost 6 bases, J lost 8 bases, and 10 bases lay in between. Per the germline V gene, CDR1 is KGHDR and CDR2 is SFDVKD. CDR3 DNA sequence: TGTGCCACCAGTTGGGGTAGCGATGAGCAGTTCTTC. This encodes CATSWGSDEQFF.

The chain combines TRBV28 with TRBJ2-2, with TRBD1 matching over 7 bases. The CDR3 contains 14 residues. Per germline, CDR1 MDHEN and CDR2 SYDVKM. Trimming cost V 2 bases and J 6 bases; bases outside gene matches: 3. CDR3 residues: CASSLERGPGELFF. The CDR3 nucleotides are TGTGCCAGCAGTTTAGAGAGGGGGCCCGGGGAGCTGTTTTTT.

Regarding this clone: Other nucleotide sequences in the sample specify the same CDR3. The rearrangement links TRBV10-3 to TRBJ1-2, with no clear D. Germline lookup yields CDR1 ENHRY and CDR2 SYGVKD. V was trimmed by 0 bases and J by 2 bases, leaving 7 bases between them. The CDR3 is made up of 14 amino acids. The CDR3 nucleotides are TGTGCCATCAGTGAGTCCGGGCAGAACTATGGCTACACCTTC. Translated: CAISESGQNYGYTF.

The chain has TRBV18 and TRBJ1-6; 9 bases align to TRBD1. V was clipped by 0 bases and J by 7 bases; unmatched bases: 4. CDR1 and CDR2 (germline): KGHSH, LQKENI. This CDR3 has 16 residues. The CDR3 nucleotides read TGTGCCAGCTCACCACCGTGGGGACAGGGAAATTCACCCCTCCACTTT. It specifies CASSPPWGQGNSPLHF.

This sequence joins TRBV12-3 or TRBV12-4 and TRBJ2-5, with D unresolved. CDR3 size: 13 residues. V lost 2 bases, J lost 3 bases, and 7 bases lay in between. The CDR3 DNA follows: TGTGCCAGCAGTTTACTTACCAAAGAGACCCAGTACTTC. Its translation: CASSLLTKETQYF.

The V gene is TRBV7-3, the J gene TRBJ2-3; the D is unclear. Germline CDR1 is SGHTA and CDR2 is FQGTGA. The CDR3 sequence is 12 residues long. With 4 bases removed from V and 5 bases from J, the gap between germline ends came to 7 bases. The CDR3 is CASSSDRDTQYF. The CDR3 bases are TGTGCCAGCAGCTCAGATCGAGATACGCAGTATTTT. Drawing the rest from reference TRBV7-3 and TRBJ2-3, the complete variable domain is GAGVSQTPSNKVTEKGKYVELRCDPISGHTALYWYRQSLGQGPEFLIYFQGTGAADDSGLPNDRFFAVRPEGSVSTLKIQRTERGDSAVYLCASSSDRDTQYFGPGTRLTVL.

This clone was detected a few times. This rearrangement joins TRBV27 to TRBJ1-4; D might be TRBD1 (5 bases). This CDR3 region has 14 residues. Looked up from germline, CDR1 is MNHEY and CDR2 is SMNVEV (reference sequence). The ends were cut back, 6 bases at V and 2 bases at J, with 10 bases in the middle. The CDR3 protein is CASRTTVTNEKLFF. The CDR3 nucleotides are TGTGCCAGCAGGACGACAGTGACTAATGAAAAACTGTTTTTT.

V and J are TRBV7-2 and TRBJ1-1; the D gene is possibly TRBD1 (6 bases). The CDR3 totals 14 residues. Trimming stripped 5 bases from V and 1 base from J, with 11 bases between. CDR1 and CDR2 (germline): SGHTA, FQGNSA. The CDR3 DNA sequence: TGTGCCAGCAGCGGCATGGGACAGAACACTGAAGCTTTCTTT. This sequence encodes CASSGMGQNTEAFF.

This sequence joins TRBV7-6 and TRBJ1-2; no firm D call. This CDR3 comprises 11 residues. The V and J ends lost 9 bases and 1 base respectively, with 6 bases between them. CDR1 SGHVS and CDR2 FNYEAQ come from the germline V gene. The DNA of the CDR3 is TGTGCCAGTAGAAGTAACTATGGCTACACCTTC. It encodes CASRSNYGYTF. The complete variable domain, with remaining parts taken from reference TRBV7-6 and TRBJ1-2, reads GAGVSQSPRYKVTKRGQDVALRCDPISGHVSLYWYRQALGQGPEFLTYFNYEAQQDKSGLPNDRFSAERPEGSISTLTIQRTEQRDSAMYRCASRSNYGYTFGSGTRLTVV.

The chain carries TRBV5-6 and TRBJ2-2, with 7 bases aligning to TRBD2. Germline V gene data show CDR1 as SGHDT and CDR2 as YYEEEE. The V gene end was trimmed by 4 bases and the J gene end by 1 base; junction bases not matched to a gene: 7. The CDR3 is 16 residues long. This CDR3 reads CASSAVQRENTGELFF. The CDR3 DNA follows: TGTGCCAGCAGCGCGGTGCAGCGGGAGAACACCGGGGAGCTGTTTTTT.

The rearrangement uses TRBV7-3 and TRBJ2-3; 7 nucleotides match TRBD2. The CDR3 covers 15 residues. V lost 5 bases, J lost 1 base, and 6 bases stayed unmatched. The germline V gene encodes CDR1 SGHTA and CDR2 FQGTGA. The CDR3 DNA reads TGTGCCAGCAGCCCGAGCGGGGAGGGCACAGATACGCAGTATTTT. Amino acids: CASSPSGEGTDTQYF.

The V and J genes are TRBV3-1 (or the pseudogene TRBV3-2) and TRBJ2-1, with 7 bases fitting TRBD1. CDR1 LGHDT and CDR2 YNNKEL come from the germline V gene (reference sequence). This CDR3 spans 11 amino acids. J lost 9 bases, V lost 6 bases, and 2 bases had no gene match. The CDR3 is CASRRQGEQFF. For the CDR3, the DNA is TGTGCCAGCAGACGACAGGGTGAGCAGTTCTTC.

The J gene is TRBJ1-4, the V gene TRBV19; D gene uncertain. V gave up 6 bases and J gave up 2 bases, with 10 bases separating them. Germline CDR1 reads LNHDA; CDR2 reads SQIVND (reference sequence). The length of the CDR3 is 14 residues. CDR3 bases: TGTGCCAGTAGCGGGATAGGGACTAATGAAAAACTGTTTTTT. Encoded protein: CASSGIGTNEKLFF.

The chain links TRBV7-6 to TRBJ2-5, with D possibly being TRBD1 (5 bases). CDR3 size: 14 residues. Germline V CDR1 and CDR2: SGHVS, FNYEAQ. V was clipped by 4 bases and J by 3 bases, with 12 bases between them. This chain's CDR3 is CASSSTVFKETQYF. The CDR3 bases are TGTGCCAGCAGCTCGACAGTCTTCAAAGAGACCCAGTACTTC.

The sample holds a few counts of this clone. The CDR3 DNA is TGTGCCAGCTCTATGACCGACCGACCGAATGAACGGGGCTACACCTTC. Translated: CASSMTDRPNERGYTF. This sequence joins TRBV18 and TRBJ1-2; D unclear. CDR1 and CDR2 (germline): KGHSH, LQKENI. This CDR3 contains 16 residues. V lost 6 bases, J lost 8 bases, and 25 bases lay in between.